These 22 T cell receptor beta chains were all obtained from the same sample, sequenced in a study of molecular identifiers for immune sequencing clone quantification. Using its own MiXCR run on the PCR reads, TCRdb lists one record per CDR3 protein. The sample has about 640,000 distinct CDR3 sequences, 15% to 20% seen once. Sequencing used naive CD8+ T cells from blood, with Jurkat cell RNA spiked in. Subset reported: FACS-sorted CD8+CD4-CCR7+CD45RA+ naive T cells. These receptors all come from a human donor in good health. Some libraries in this study had Jurkat cell RNA spiked in.

This clonotype was recorded many times. This chain connects TRBV4-3 to TRBJ1-1; the D is unclear. V was pared by 0 bases and J by 2 bases, with 10 bases between. The germline CDR1 and CDR2 sequences are LGHNA and YSLEER. The CDR3 loop spans 15 amino acids. The CDR3 loop reads CASSQDFTGNTEAFF. The CDR3, as DNA: TGCGCCAGCAGCCAAGATTTCACGGGCAACACTGAAGCTTTCTTT.

This clonotype was seen a handful of times. The chain has TRBV7-2 and TRBJ2-2; 7 positions agree with TRBD1. CDR1 SGHTA and CDR2 FQGNSA come from the germline V gene. The CDR3 has 15 amino acids. The V and J ends lost 1 base and 6 bases, in that order; junction bases with no gene match: 5. The CDR3 DNA reads as TGTGCCAGCAGCTTAGAACAGGGGATCGCCGGGGAGCTGTTTTTT. It codes for CASSLEQGIAGELFF.

This clonotype was seen many times. The V and J genes are TRBV6-5 and TRBJ2-5; perhaps TRBD1 as D (5 bases). Per germline, CDR1 MNHEY and CDR2 SVGAGI. V lost 6 bases, J lost 4 bases, and 18 bases lay in between. The CDR3 covers 15 residues. For the CDR3, the DNA is TGTGCCAGCAGACTCCGGACATCTCATCGAGAGACCCAGTACTTC. Its translation is CASRLRTSHRETQYF.

This clonotype has ten or more counts. The chain combines TRBV7-9 with TRBJ1-1; no definite D call. Trimming removed 1 base from V and 7 bases from J, with 4 bases in between. The CDR3 runs 11 residues. Germline V CDR1 and CDR2: SEHNR, FQNEAQ (reference sequence). The DNA of the CDR3 is TGTGCCAGCAGCTTAGACTTTGAAGCTTTCTTT. Its translation is CASSLDFEAFF.

In its sample, this clonotype was seen many times. This chain uses TRBV6-2 or TRBV6-3 with TRBJ2-2, with 7 positions matching TRBD2. The junction had 13 bases not matched to a gene; V was cut back by 4 bases and J by 8 bases. This CDR3 comprises 16 residues. CDR1 and CDR2 from the germline V gene are MNHEY and SVGEGT. The CDR3 bases are TGTGCCAGCAGTTTACCAGCGGGGTCCCCCAGTGGGGAGCTGTTTTTT. It yields the protein CASSLPAGSPSGELFF.

This clonotype came up many times. The CDR3, as DNA: TGCAGCGTTGTTTGGGGGAGGGAGGGCACAGATACGCAGTATTTT. Its protein product is CSVVWGREGTDTQYF. The chain recombines TRBV29-1 with TRBJ2-3, with 7 bases matching TRBD2. The V gene end was trimmed by 4 bases and the J gene end by 1 base; junction bases not matched to a gene: 8. This CDR3 is built from 15 residues. Germline assignment: CDR1 SQVTM and CDR2 ANQGSEA.

V is TRBV10-3 and J is TRBJ2-2, with D maybe TRBD1 (6 bases). The CDR3 has 14 amino acids. Germline CDR1 ENHRY, CDR2 SYGVKD. The V gene lost 10 bases and the J gene lost 2 bases, with 14 bases spanning the gap. CDR3 amino acids: CATVRTDNTGELFF. As DNA, the CDR3 is TGTGCCACGGTTCGGACAGACAACACCGGGGAGCTGTTTTTT.

With regard to this clonotype: A much larger clone lies a single base off, so this may be a read error. The missing conserved phenylalanine or tryptophan at the end of this CDR3 makes a read error likely. This chain links TRBV7-8 with TRBJ1-2; no reliable D call. Germline loops: CDR1 SGHVS, CDR2 FQNEAQ. This CDR3 has 15 amino acids. Trimming took 5 bases from V and 8 from J, leaving 21 bases between them. In nucleotides, the CDR3 is TGTGCCAGCAGCCCCCAAGACATGTTTTTGTTGGGCTACACCTCC. It encodes CASSPQDMFLLGYTS.

The chain combines TRBV4-1 with TRBJ2-7; D not certain. Trimming pared 0 bases from V and 3 bases from J, leaving 9 bases between. The CDR3 runs to 14 residues. The germline CDR1 and CDR2 sequences are MGHRA and YSYEKL. CDR3 sequence: CASSQDLLGYEQYF. In nucleotides, the CDR3 is TGCGCCAGCAGCCAAGACCTACTGGGCTACGAGCAGTACTTC.

The sample holds many counts of this clonotype. This chain connects TRBV12-3 or TRBV12-4 to TRBJ2-4, with 10 bases identical to TRBD2. The CDR3 consists of 14 residues. The trim removed 7 bases at V and 8 bases at J, leaving 8 bases unmatched. The CDR3 protein is CASTLSGGPDIQYF. CDR3 in DNA: TGTGCCAGCACCCTTAGCGGGGGGCCAGACATTCAGTACTTC.

This clonotype occurred many times. The chain employs TRBV24-1 and TRBJ1-1; TRBD1 might be the D (5 bases). The CDR3 sequence is 15 residues long. Per germline, CDR1 KGHDR and CDR2 SFDVKD. Trimming stripped 6 bases from V and 0 bases from J, with 13 bases between. For the CDR3, the DNA is TGTGCCACCAGTTCCGGGACGGTCATGAACACTGAAGCTTTCTTT. The encoded protein is CATSSGTVMNTEAFF.

This clonotype was seen many times. The chain carries TRBV12-3 or TRBV12-4 and TRBJ2-1, with D perhaps matching TRBD2 (5 bases). The CDR3 sequence is 15 residues long. Trimming pared 5 bases from V and 4 bases from J, leaving 15 bases between. CDR3 loop: CASSPAWTGYNEQFF. CDR3 nucleotide sequence: TGTGCCAGCAGTCCCGCATGGACGGGGTACAATGAGCAGTTCTTC.

This clonotype was observed many times. CDR3 sequence reads: CASSLTLAHEQYF. In DNA form, the CDR3 reads TGTGCCAGCAGCTTAACGCTAGCCCACGAGCAGTACTTC. This chain uses TRBV7-6 with TRBJ2-7; maybe TRBD2 (5 bases). The CDR3 consists of 13 residues. Per germline, CDR1 SGHVS and CDR2 FNYEAQ. V shed 2 bases and J shed 5 bases, with 10 bases lying between them.

As regards this clonotype: One end of the junction does not line up with germline, which may come from a read error. J is TRBJ2-3 and V is TRBV30; tentatively, D is TRBD1 (5 bases). This CDR3 spans 13 amino acids. The germline gives CDR1 GTSNPN, CDR2 SVGIG (reference sequence). The CDR3 sequence is CAWSVQGTVTQYF. CDR3 sequence (DNA): TGTGCCTGGAGTGTCCAGGGCACAGTTACGCAGTATTTT.

This clonotype has ten or more counts. The rearrangement uses TRBV12-3 or TRBV12-4 and TRBJ2-3, with TRBD2 as a possible D gene (6 bases). Trimming shortened V by 6 bases and J by 1 base, and 20 bases separated the two germline ends. The CDR3 is made up of 17 amino acids. The CDR3 spells CASSPQVGGKGTDTQYF. Here the CDR3 DNA reads TGTGCCAGCAGCCCTCAGGTCGGGGGAAAGGGCACAGATACGCAGTATTTT.

This clonotype was seen more than once but under ten times. J is TRBJ2-3 and V is TRBV7-3; 8 bases fit TRBD1. The CDR3 runs 18 residues. Germline V CDR1 and CDR2: SGHTA, FQGTGA. V dropped 2 bases and J dropped 0; count of bases not matched to a gene: 10. The CDR3: CASSLYGQGVPSTDTQYF. CDR3 DNA sequence: TGTGCCAGCAGCTTATACGGACAGGGAGTCCCTAGCACAGATACGCAGTATTTT.

This clonotype was seen repeatedly, ten times or more. The chain carries TRBV2 and TRBJ2-6; D possibly matches TRBD1 or TRBD2 (5 bases each). Germline assignment: CDR1 SNHLY and CDR2 FYNNEI. The CDR3 is 18 amino acids. The V end was cut by 11 bases, the J end by 1 base, with 24 bases between. The DNA for the CDR3 is TGTGCCGGACTTACCGGGGACCGCAAAATATCTGGGGCCAACGTCCTGACTTTC. As protein: CAGLTGDRKISGANVLTF.

This clonotype was observed a single time. This sequence joins TRBV2 and TRBJ2-7, with D uncertain. The CDR3 runs 12 residues. Germline CDR1 SNHLY, CDR2 FYNNEI. V was cut by 8 bases and J by 5 bases, with 13 bases left in between. CDR3 sequence: CASGQSTDEQYF. CDR3 coding DNA: TGTGCCAGCGGTCAAAGCACGGACGAGCAGTACTTC.

The chain has TRBV19 and TRBJ2-7; D is possibly TRBD1 (6 bases). The CDR3 covers 15 residues. Between the trimmed V and J ends, which lost 3 bases and 2 bases, there was a span of 14 bases. CDR1 and CDR2 (germline): LNHDA, SQIVND (reference sequence). CDR3 in DNA: TGTGCCAGTAGTATTTTTCCAGGGGTAGCCTACGAGCAGTACTTC. It translates to CASSIFPGVAYEQYF. The variable domain in full, completed from reference TRBV19 and TRBJ2-7, reads DGGITQSPKYLFRKEGQNVTLSCEQNLNHDAMYWYRQDPGQGLRLIYYSQIVNDFQKGDIAEGYSVSREKKESFPLTVTSAQKNPTAFYLCASSIFPGVAYEQYFGPGTRLTVT.

With respect to this clonotype: Sequence at one end of the junction differs from germline and may be a read error. The chain joins TRBV6-2 or TRBV6-3 to TRBJ2-7, with a possible D match to TRBD1 (5 bases). The germline gives CDR1 MNHEY, CDR2 SVGEGT. This CDR3 is built from 11 residues. The CDR3 DNA reads as TGTGTCAGCAGTAGGGGTAGCGAGCAGTACTTC. Its protein is CVSSRGSEQYF.

This clonotype was found many times. The chain is built from TRBV4-3 and TRBJ2-7; TRBD2 matches at 7 bases. Germline V CDR1 and CDR2: LGHNA, YSLEER. This CDR3 is 15 amino acids long. With V trimmed by 1 base and J by 11 bases, 14 bases remained unmatched. The CDR3 DNA sequence: TGCGCCAGCAGCCAAGTATATCCGGCAGCGGGGATGGAGTACTTC. This translates into CASSQVYPAAGMEYF.

This clonotype was seen repeatedly, ten times or more. This rearrangement joins TRBV30 to TRBJ2-3, with no clear D. The CDR3 has 14 residues. The germline V gene has CDR1 GTSNPN and CDR2 SVGIG (reference sequence). Trimming shortened V by 0 bases and J by 0 bases, and 7 bases separated the two germline ends. This chain's CDR3 is CAWSVQTSTDTQYF. The CDR3 bases are TGTGCCTGGAGTGTACAAACTAGCACAGATACGCAGTATTTT.